The rows below give T cell receptor beta chains drawn from one sample of a study of blood T cell repertoires in COVID-19. Sequencing used immunoSEQ multiplex PCR; TCRdb keeps in-frame clones, though not all of them. This sample has about 160,000 clones; roughly 90% occur once, and the top ten carry 15% to 20%. Input material: peripheral blood. The origin of the receptors is a man in his fifties or sixties with active or convalescent COVID-19. Each CDR3 is given with its conserved first and last residue. D genes are given only for firm matches. For some rows the clone size is stated as once, few or many, or as a class when expanded; others skip it.

j_gene | d_gene | v_gene | abundance | CDR3aa | CDR3nt
TRBJ2-1 | NA | TRBV7-2 | NA | CAIRQAYNEQFF | TGTGCCATTCGACAGGCCTACAATGAGCAGTTCTTC
TRBJ2-2 | TRBD2 | TRBV4-1 | NA | CASSQDAGLAGGKGTGELFF | TGCGCCAGCAGCCAAGATGCGGGGCTAGCGGGGGGGAAAGGCACCGGGGAGCTGTTTTTT
TRBJ2-7 | TRBD1 | TRBV2 | NA | CASSERDRGIAYEQYF | TGTGCCAGCAGTGAACGCGACAGGGGGATAGCCTACGAGCAGTACTTC
TRBJ2-7 | TRBD1 | TRBV4-1 | NA | CASSQSVPTGGLYEQYF | TGCGCCAGCAGCCAATCTGTCCCGACAGGGGGTCTCTACGAGCAGTACTTC
TRBJ2-1 | TRBD2 | TRBV9 | NA | CASSTSGGSYNEQFF | TGTGCCAGCAGCACTAGCGGGGGCTCCTACAATGAGCAGTTCTTC
TRBJ2-2 | NA | TRBV5-1 | NA | CASSLVGSGTGELFF | TGCGCCAGCAGCTTGGTAGGTTCGGGCACCGGGGAGCTGTTTTTT
TRBJ2-3 | NA | TRBV6-7 | once | CASSYRGYGTDTQYF | TGTGCCAGCAGTTACCGGGGGTATGGGACAGATACGCAGTATTTT
TRBJ2-5 | NA | TRBV11-1 | NA | CASSFSRETQYF | TGTGCCAGCAGCTTCTCTAGGGAGACCCAGTACTTC
TRBJ2-1 | TRBD2 | TRBV7-8 | NA | CASSLTGGASGRDEQFF | TGTGCCAGCAGCTTAACAGGGGGGGCTAGCGGGAGGGATGAGCAGTTCTTC
TRBJ1-1 | TRBD1 | TRBV27 | NA | CASSLRGGTGATDTEAFF | TGTGCCAGCAGTTTAAGGGGTGGGACAGGGGCTACGGACACTGAAGCTTTCTTT
TRBJ2-7 | TRBD1 | TRBV5-1 | NA | CASSLGTGVSYEQYF | TGCGCCAGCAGCTTGGGGACAGGCGTCTCCTACGAGCAGTACTTC
TRBJ1-1 | NA | TRBV15 | NA | CATSTGQMNTEAFF | TGTGCCACCAGCACTGGACAGATGAACACTGAAGCTTTCTTT
TRBJ2-1 | TRBD2 | TRBV5-1 | few | CASSPRLTSGEQFF | TGCGCCAGCAGCCCACGACTTACTAGCGGGGAGCAGTTCTTC